This TCR beta chain was obtained from a study of blood T cell repertoires in COVID-19. Study-wide background: Donors in the United States, Italy and Spain gave samples during acute or convalescent COVID-19. Sources were T cells, B-cell-depleted T cells, or PBMCs; the material itself was cDNA or gDNA.

In the authors' methods: Estimation of nucleated cell counts was performed using reference gene primer amplification. Here immunoSEQ multiplex PCR was the method, and the copy in TCRdb shows in-frame clones only, minus some. V, J and clone size were drawn from that table, and D and trimming were deduced from the DNA. The table lists roughly 250,000 clones, nearly 85% of them singletons. Trimming removed 1 base from V and 7 bases from J; junction bases left unmatched: 6. CDR3 length: 16 amino acids. In germline, CDR1 is SGHTA, CDR2 FQGNSA. The chain joins TRBV7-2 to TRBJ2-1; TRBD2 agrees at 11 bases. The receptor comes from a human donor in a cohort sampled during active COVID-19. Sequencing used peripheral blood. The CDR3 nucleotides are TGTGCCAGCAGCTTAGGTGGTAGCGGGGGGGCTAATGAGCAGTTCTTC. It encodes CASSLGGSGGANEQFF.